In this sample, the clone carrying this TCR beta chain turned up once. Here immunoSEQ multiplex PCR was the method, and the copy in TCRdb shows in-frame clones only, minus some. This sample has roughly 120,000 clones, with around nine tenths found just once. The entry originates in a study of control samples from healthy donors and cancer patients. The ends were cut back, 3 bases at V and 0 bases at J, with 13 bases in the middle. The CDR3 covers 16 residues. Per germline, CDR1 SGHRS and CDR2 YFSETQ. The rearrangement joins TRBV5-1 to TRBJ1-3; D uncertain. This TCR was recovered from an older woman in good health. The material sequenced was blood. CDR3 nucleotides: TGCGCCAGCAGCTCCCCGGCAGGCGGCTCTGGAAACACCATATATTTT. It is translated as CASSSPAGGSGNTIYF.